This T cell receptor (beta chain) was recovered during a study of CD8 T cells in Susac syndrome. Random hexamers were used to reverse transcribe the RNA input (about 0.45 to 1 ug). Multiplex PCR with immunoSEQ amplified the TCR beta CDR3 across 54 Vbeta and 13 Jbeta. TCRdb called the immunoSEQ multiplex PCR reads again in MiXCR, with one record for every CDR3 protein. The sample contains 150,000 to 200,000 distinct CDR3 sequences, approximately 90% of which appear only once. This CDR3 comprises 17 residues. Trimming took 6 bases from V and 0 from J, leaving 24 bases between them. CDR1 is SQVTM, CDR2 ANQGSEA, per germline.

The rearrangement links TRBV29-1 to TRBJ2-7; D remains unclear. Sequences were obtained from CD4+ T cells from PBMCs. The receptor was isolated from a human donor in good health. CDR3 in DNA: TGCAGCGTCACCCTCCTTTTGAGCGACCTAAGCTCCTACGAGCAGTACTTC. Translated, it gives CSVTLLLSDLSSYEQYF.